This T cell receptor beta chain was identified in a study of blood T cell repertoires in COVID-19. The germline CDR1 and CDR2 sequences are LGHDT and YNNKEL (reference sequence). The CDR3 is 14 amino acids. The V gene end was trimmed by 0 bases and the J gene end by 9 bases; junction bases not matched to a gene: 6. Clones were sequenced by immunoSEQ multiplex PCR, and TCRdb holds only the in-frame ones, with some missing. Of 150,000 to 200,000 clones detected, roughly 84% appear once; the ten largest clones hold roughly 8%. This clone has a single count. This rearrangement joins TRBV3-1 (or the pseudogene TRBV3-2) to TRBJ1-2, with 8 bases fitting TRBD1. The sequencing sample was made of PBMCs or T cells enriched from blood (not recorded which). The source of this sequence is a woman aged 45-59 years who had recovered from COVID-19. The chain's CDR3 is CASSQDIGQGSYTF. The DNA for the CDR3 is TGTGCCAGCAGCCAAGATATTGGACAGGGAAGCTACACCTTC.